The clone carrying this T cell receptor (beta chain) was seen at least ten times. V shed 4 bases and J shed 6 bases, with 6 bases lying between them. The CDR3 loop spans 12 amino acids. Per the germline V gene, CDR1 is SGHTA and CDR2 is FQGNSA. Every molecule of TCR cDNA had its own unique molecular identifier. TCRdb called the 5' RACE reads again in MiXCR, with one record for every CDR3 protein. This sample yields tens of thousands of distinct CDR3 sequences, of which approximately 3% are seen a single time; 35% to 40% belongs to the top ten. The entry originates in a study of spatial heterogeneity in lung cancer. Study in general: For the average unique TCR and UMI combination, more than 8.5 occurrences appeared in raw reads.

The time point: sample taken at primary tumor resection. Samples came from 70 to 80 TRACERx patients with untreated early-stage lung cancer. The chain combines TRBV7-2 with TRBJ2-2; no definite D call. The material sequenced was normal lung tissue next to the tumor, taken at surgery. The TCR comes from a male donor with early-stage non-small cell lung cancer. The CDR3, as DNA: TGTGCCAGCAGCTCGGACGCCGGGGAGCTGTTTTTT. Its protein product is CASSSDAGELFF.